Listed below are T cell receptor beta chains from one sample, sequenced in a study of shared clonotypes between healthy human individuals. TCRdb's copy holds only in-frame clones and misses some; the assay was immunoSEQ multiplex PCR. The sample has over a million clones; about 77% are singletons. Sequences were obtained from memory CD4+ T cells sorted from blood. The origin of the receptors is a man between 18 and 29 years old in good health. The CDR3 runs from the conserved cysteine through the conserved F or W. A D gene is named only where the DNA matches it firmly. The size field is filled for only some rows; it gives once, few, many or a size class.

clone_size j_call d_call v_call cdr3_aa cdr3_nt
. TRBJ2-5 . TRBV6-1 CASSSGGRQETQYF TGTGCCAGCAGTTCTGGGGGTAGACAAGAGACCCAGTACTTC
few TRBJ2-1 . TRBV5-1 CASSFPTAYNEQFF TGCGCCAGCAGCTTTCCGACTGCATACAATGAGCAGTTCTTC
. TRBJ1-4 . TRBV9 CASSAGDFGEKLFF TGTGCCAGCAGCGCGGGGGATTTTGGAGAAAAACTGTTTTTT
. TRBJ2-7 . TRBV27 CASSSRGPYEQYF TGTGCCAGCAGTAGTCGCGGACCCTACGAGCAGTACTTC
once TRBJ2-1 TRBD2 TRBV4-3 CASSTRLANEQFF TGCGCCAGCAGTACCAGACTAGCGAATGAGCAGTTCTTC
. TRBJ2-7 . TRBV27 CASSLRAADKQYF TGTGCCAGCAGTTTAAGGGCCGCCGATAAGCAGTACTTC
. TRBJ2-2 . TRBV6-5 CASSYSQAVGELFF TGTGCCAGCAGTTACTCGCAGGCGGTAGGGGAGCTGTTTTTT
. TRBJ2-5 . TRBV14 CASSRDPDRSPQTQYF TGTGCCAGCAGCCGCGACCCTGACAGGTCCCCTCAGACCCAGTACTTC
. TRBJ2-5 . TRBV4-1 CASTRGGDSRQETQYF TGCGCCAGCACCAGAGGGGGGGACTCGAGGCAAGAGACCCAGTACTTC
. TRBJ2-3 . TRBV11-3 CASSLEGDTQYF TGTGCCAGCAGCTTAGAGGGCGATACGCAGTATTTT
. TRBJ1-6 . TRBV5-6 CASSLPNNNSPLHF TGTGCCAGCAGCTTGCCAAACAATAATTCACCCCTCCACTTT
. TRBJ1-5 . TRBV7-2 CASSLAAGQGQPQHF TGTGCCAGCAGCTTAGCCGCAGGGCAAGGACAGCCCCAGCATTTT
. TRBJ1-2 . TRBV28 CASSYRDYGYTF TGTGCCAGCAGTTACAGGGACTATGGCTACACCTTC
. TRBJ1-5 TRBD1 TRBV10-2 CASSESRTGVSNQPQHF TGCGCCAGCAGTGAGTCTAGGACAGGCGTTAGCAATCAGCCCCAGCATTTT
. TRBJ2-7 . TRBV18 CASSPKGGWAFEQYF TGTGCCAGCTCACCGAAGGGGGGTTGGGCGTTCGAGCAGTACTTC
. TRBJ2-7 TRBD1 TRBV11-2 CASSIQPGQGYEQYF TGTGCCAGCAGCATACAGCCGGGACAGGGTTACGAGCAGTACTTC
. TRBJ2-7 TRBD1 TRBV28 CASSGTVHEQYF TGTGCCAGCAGCGGGACAGTCCACGAGCAGTACTTC
. TRBJ2-5 . TRBV6-6 CASSYDGKTQYF TGTGCCAGCAGTTACGACGGGAAGACCCAGTACTTC
. TRBJ1-3 . TRBV7-9 CASSRSDISFGNTIYF TGTGCCAGCAGCCGGTCGGATATCAGTTTCGGAAACACCATATATTTT
. TRBJ2-1 . TRBV5-1 CASSSLHNEQFF TGCGCCAGCAGCTCCCTCCACAATGAGCAGTTCTTC
. TRBJ2-7 . TRBV10-3 CAISENSYEQYF TGTGCCATCAGTGAAAACAGCTACGAGCAGTACTTC
. TRBJ2-5 . TRBV7-9 CASSRTPQETQYF TGTGCCAGCAGCCGGACTCCCCAAGAGACCCAGTACTTC
. TRBJ1-5 . TRBV6-1 CASSEAGNQPQHF TGTGCCAGCAGTGAAGCGGGGAATCAGCCCCAGCATTTT
. TRBJ2-1 TRBD2 TRBV6-5 CASSYPGLASNEQFF TGTGCCAGCAGTTACCCGGGACTAGCAAGCAATGAGCAGTTCTTC
. TRBJ2-6 TRBD1 TRBV30 CACPGQGARGANVLTF TGTGCCTGCCCGGGACAGGGGGCGCGGGGGGCCAACGTCCTGACTTTC
. TRBJ2-4 TRBD1 TRBV6-1 CASNPGGANIQYF TGTGCCAGCAACCCAGGGGGCGCGAACATTCAGTACTTC
. TRBJ2-3 . TRBV7-8 CASSLVASDKHF TGTGCCAGCAGCTTAGTAGCTAGCGACAAGCATTTT
. TRBJ2-1 TRBD2 TRBV7-2 CASSAPGLAQQFF TGTGCCAGCAGCGCTCCGGGACTAGCGCAGCAGTTCTTC
. TRBJ2-2 . TRBV28 CASRPTLNTGELFF TGTGCCAGCAGACCCACGTTGAACACCGGGGAGCTGTTTTTT
. TRBJ1-5 . TRBV27 CASSLSPGPNQPQHF TGTGCCAGCAGTTTATCCCCGGGACCCAATCAGCCCCAGCATTTT
. TRBJ2-5 . TRBV30 CAWSRSGAETQYF TGTGCCTGGAGTAGGTCGGGAGCAGAGACCCAGTACTTC